Each of the 26 T cell receptor beta chains below was sequenced from the same sample in a study of blood T cell repertoires in COVID-19. Sequencing used immunoSEQ multiplex PCR; TCRdb keeps in-frame clones, though not all of them. Counted here are around 150,000 clones, around 87% occurring once; the ten biggest clones make up 6.6%. Sequences were obtained from PBMCs or T cells enriched from blood (not recorded which). The receptors come from a woman aged 45-65 years who had recovered from COVID-19.

This chain connects TRBV5-3 to TRBJ1-1; 8 bases are shared with TRBD1. TRBV5-3 is an ORF; its function is uncertain. This CDR3 spans 16 amino acids. V lost 0 bases to trimming and J lost 3 bases; unmatched junction nucleotides: 7. CDR3 nucleotides: TGTGCCAGAAGCTTGGCGGACAGGGTATCCGACACTGAAGCTTTCTTT. It translates to CARSLADRVSDTEAFF.

The genes are TRBV12-5 and TRBJ1-5; 12 nucleotides match TRBD1. J gave up 5 bases and V 5 bases, and 7 bases lay outside the gene matches. This CDR3 is 16 amino acids long. From germline, CDR1 is LGHNT and CDR2 FRNRAP. Here the CDR3 DNA reads TGTGCTAGTGGTCCAGCCCGGGACAGGGGGCATCAGCCCCAGCATTTT. Protein sequence: CASGPARDRGHQPQHF.

This sequence joins TRBV29-1 and TRBJ1-1, with 7 bases aligning to TRBD1. Germline V gene lookup returns CDR1 SQVTM and CDR2 ANQGSEA. The CDR3 has 12 residues. With 6 bases clipped from V and 4 bases from J, the junction kept 5 bases outside the gene matches. For the CDR3, the DNA is TGCAGCGTGAGACAGGGAAGCACTGAAGCTTTCTTT. Its protein is CSVRQGSTEAFF.

This sequence joins TRBV7-2 and TRBJ1-5, with 7 bases identical to TRBD1. Germline V lookup: CDR1 SGHTA, CDR2 FQGNSA. There are 13 residues in the CDR3. V dropped 6 bases and J dropped 4; count of bases not matched to a gene: 3. CDR3 amino acids: CASSLDRNQPQHF. DNA for the CDR3: TGTGCCAGCAGTCTGGACAGGAATCAGCCCCAGCATTTT.

The sample holds one count of this clone. The chain combines TRBV6-5 with TRBJ2-1, with 12 bases aligning to TRBD2. The CDR3 has 13 residues. Germline values: CDR1 MNHEY, CDR2 SVGAGI. V trimming: 7 bases; J trimming: 6 bases; junction bases outside the gene matches: 1. The CDR3 sequence is CASKLAGGNEQFF. The CDR3 bases are TGTGCCAGCAAACTAGCGGGGGGCAATGAGCAGTTCTTC.

V usage is TRBV27 and J usage is TRBJ2-1; maybe TRBD2 (6 bases). The germline CDR1 and CDR2 sequences are MNHEY and SMNVEV (reference sequence). V lost 2 bases and J 4 bases, leaving 12 bases between the germline ends. This CDR3 comprises 15 residues. Here the CDR3 reads CASSLLAGSYNEQFF. The CDR3 nucleotides read TGTGCCAGCAGTTTACTCGCGGGGTCTTACAATGAGCAGTTCTTC.

V is TRBV7-8 and J is TRBJ2-1; the match to TRBD2 covers 12 bases. The trim removed 0 bases at V and 8 bases at J, leaving 5 bases unmatched. The CDR3 loop spans 16 amino acids. Germline lookup yields CDR1 SGHVS and CDR2 FQNEAQ. The CDR3 loop is CASSLAPSGGAYEQFF. The CDR3 DNA sequence: TGTGCCAGCAGCTTAGCCCCTAGCGGGGGGGCATATGAGCAGTTCTTC.

The CDR3 bases are TGTGCCACCAGTGATGCCGGGACTTTGAACACCGGGGAGCTGTTTTTT. Encoded protein: CATSDAGTLNTGELFF. The rearrangement links TRBV24-1 to TRBJ2-2, with D maybe TRBD2 (6 bases). With 3 bases removed from V and 1 base from J, the gap between germline ends came to 11 bases. From germline, CDR1 is KGHDR and CDR2 SFDVKD. This CDR3 has 16 amino acids.

The V gene is TRBV5-1, the J gene TRBJ2-2; TRBD2 might be the D (6 bases). The CDR3 contains 15 residues. The germline CDR1 and CDR2 sequences are SGHRS and YFSETQ. Trimming pared 0 bases from V and 3 bases from J, leaving 9 bases between. The CDR3 region has the DNA TGCGCCAGCAGCTTGGCTAGCGCCGACACCGGGGAGCTGTTTTTT. Protein: CASSLASADTGELFF. The full variable domain, with the rest looked up from reference TRBV5-1 and TRBJ2-2, is KAGVTQTPRYLIKTRGQQVTLSCSPISGHRSVSWYQQTPGQGLQFLFEYFSETQRNKGNFPGRFSGRQFSNSRSEMNVSTLELGDSALYLCASSLASADTGELFFGEGSRLTVL.

This clone has only a few counts. The chain recombines TRBV11-1 with TRBJ1-1; the D gene is possibly TRBD1 (5 bases). V shed 5 bases and J shed 1 base, with 11 bases lying between them. The CDR3 sequence is 14 residues long. Germline CDR1 reads SGHAT; CDR2 reads FQDESV (reference sequence). The CDR3 region is CASSPRGGNTEAFF. The CDR3 bases are TGTGCCAGCAGCCCACGGGGGGGGAACACTGAAGCTTTCTTT.

V usage is TRBV13 and J usage is TRBJ2-3; TRBD2 matches 12 bases. The CDR3 has 15 residues. Germline trimming cut 4 bases from V and 6 bases from J; bases unmatched to any gene: 5. Germline V CDR1 and CDR2: PRHDT, FYEKMQ (reference sequence). Here the CDR3 reads CASSSRTSGVDTQYF. CDR3 DNA: TGTGCCAGCAGCTCCCGGACTAGCGGGGTCGATACGCAGTATTTT.

The chain recombines TRBV29-1 with TRBJ1-3; 12 bases agree with TRBD1. The CDR3 loop spans 14 amino acids. Germline V gene sequence: CDR1 SQVTM, CDR2 ANQGSEA. The junction had 4 bases not matched to a gene; V was cut back by 6 bases and J by 4 bases. For the CDR3, the DNA is TGCAGCGTCCGGGACAGGGGGCAGGGAAACACCATATATTTT. Its translation is CSVRDRGQGNTIYF.

This chain joins TRBV18 and TRBJ1-2; 8 nucleotides align to TRBD1. Germline V lookup: CDR1 KGHSH, CDR2 LQKENI. V dropped 3 bases and J dropped 3; count of bases not matched to a gene: 3. The length of the CDR3 is 14 residues. As DNA, the CDR3 is TGTGCCAGCTCACCCAACAGGGGGGACTATGGCTACACCTTC. It translates to CASSPNRGDYGYTF. The full variable domain, in which reference TRBV18 and TRBJ1-2 provide the parts outside the CDR3, is NAGVMQNPRHLVRRRGQEARLRCSPMKGHSHVYWYRQLPEEGLKFMVYLQKENIIDESGMPKERFSAEFPKEGPSILRIQQVVRGDSAAYFCASSPNRGDYGYTFGSGTRLTVV.

The rearrangement links TRBV5-1 to TRBJ1-3; the D is unclear. This CDR3 has 15 amino acids. Germline CDR1 and CDR2: SGHRS and YFSETQ. Trimming removed 0 bases at V and 2 bases at J, with 9 bases between. DNA of the CDR3: TGCGCCAGCAGCTTGGGGGCCCAAACTGGAAACACCATATATTTT. The encoded protein is CASSLGAQTGNTIYF.

The chain carries TRBV27 and TRBJ1-1, with D possibly TRBD1 on 5 matching bases. Trimming pared 7 bases from V and 8 bases from J, leaving 14 bases between. This CDR3 contains 12 residues. Germline V gene data show CDR1 as MNHEY and CDR2 as SMNVEV (reference sequence). The CDR3 DNA is TGTGCCAGCATCGTCAGGGCCGCCGAAGCTTTCTTT. It encodes CASIVRAAEAFF.

The genes are TRBV14 and TRBJ2-2, with D perhaps matching TRBD1 (6 bases). Germline V gene lookup returns CDR1 SGHDN and CDR2 FVKESK. The V end lost 4 bases, the J end lost 1 base, and 16 bases lay between the germline ends. The CDR3 loop spans 17 amino acids. CDR3 nucleotides: TGTGCCAGCAGCCCCCCCTATCAGGGGTTGAACACCGGGGAGCTGTTTTTT. It translates to CASSPPYQGLNTGELFF. Filled out from reference TRBV14 and TRBJ2-2, the complete variable domain reads EAGVTQFPSHSVIEKGQTVTLRCDPISGHDNLYWYRRVMGKEIKFLLHFVKESKQDESGMPNNRFLAERTGGTYSTLKVQPAELEDSGVYFCASSPPYQGLNTGELFFGEGSRLTVL.

J is TRBJ2-7 and V is TRBV2, with TRBD1 matching over 9 bases. V shed 7 bases and J 2 bases; nucleotides not matched to a gene: 3. CDR3 length: 13 amino acids. In germline, CDR1 is SNHLY, CDR2 FYNNEI. The CDR3 DNA reads TGTGCCAGCACTTGGGACAGGGCCTACGAGCAGTACTTC. This encodes CASTWDRAYEQYF. The variable domain in full, completed from reference TRBV2 and TRBJ2-7, reads EPEVTQTPSHQVTQMGQEVILRCVPISNHLYFYWYRQILGQKVEFLVSFYNNEISEKSEIFDDQFSVERPDGSNFTLKIRSTKLEDSAMYFCASTWDRAYEQYFGPGTRLTVT.

V usage is TRBV7-9 and J usage is TRBJ2-3; the match to TRBD2 covers 10 bases. This CDR3 contains 18 residues. Germline V gene sequence: CDR1 SEHNR, CDR2 FQNEAQ (reference sequence). Trimming at V came to 5 bases and at J to 8 bases, leaving 19 bases not matched to a gene. CDR3 in amino acids: CASSPYTGLLAGATTQYF. DNA for the CDR3: TGTGCCAGCAGCCCGTATACAGGGCTCCTAGCGGGGGCCACTACGCAGTATTTT.

V is TRBV11-2 and J is TRBJ1-5, with 7 positions matching TRBD1. CDR1 and CDR2 (germline): SGHAT, FQNNGV. After removal of 5 bases from V and 3 bases from J, the junction contained 7 bases not matched to a gene. The CDR3 length is 15 residues. For the CDR3, the DNA is TGTGCCAGCAGCGCCCGGACAGGCGACAATCAGCCCCAGCATTTT. Amino acids: CASSARTGDNQPQHF.

This chain links TRBV7-6 with TRBJ1-1, with D uncertain. This CDR3 contains 14 residues. Between the trimmed V and J ends, which lost 0 bases and 1 base, there was a span of 6 bases. Germline assignment: CDR1 SGHVS and CDR2 FNYEAQ. The CDR3 coding sequence is TGTGCCAGCAGCTTAGCGGAGGCGAACACTGAAGCTTTCTTT. As protein: CASSLAEANTEAFF.

The CDR3 loop reads CASSLGGVGELFF. In DNA, the CDR3 is TGTGCCAGCAGTTTAGGAGGAGTCGGGGAGCTGTTTTTT. The rearrangement uses TRBV27 and TRBJ2-2, with a tentative D call TRBD2 (5 bases). In germline, CDR1 is MNHEY, CDR2 SMNVEV (reference sequence). The V end lost 2 bases, the J end lost 7 bases, and 8 bases lay between the germline ends. The CDR3 is 13 residues long.

V is TRBV15 and J is TRBJ1-2; a possible D gene is TRBD1 (5 bases). In germline, CDR1 is LNHNV, CDR2 YYDKDF (reference sequence). V was shortened by 5 bases and J by 6 bases, with 19 bases between the two germline ends. CDR3 length: 15 amino acids. The CDR3 spells CATSSPGALVHGYTF. CDR3 nucleotide sequence: TGTGCCACCAGCTCCCCTGGGGCTCTGGTCCATGGCTACACCTTC.

This rearrangement joins TRBV7-9 to TRBJ1-1; D unresolved. The V end was cut by 2 bases, the J end by 0 bases, with 7 bases between. In germline, CDR1 is SEHNR, CDR2 FQNEAQ (reference sequence). The CDR3 is 14 amino acids. The CDR3 region has the DNA TGTGCCAGCAGCTTAAAGGAGGTGAACACTGAAGCTTTCTTT. It translates to CASSLKEVNTEAFF.

J is TRBJ1-5 and V is TRBV11-3; 8 bases fit TRBD1. Germline CDR1 is SGHNT and CDR2 is YENEEA. The CDR3 length is 17 residues. The junction had 9 bases not matched to a gene; V was cut back by 1 base and J by 4 bases. The CDR3 spells CASSLGRTGTLNQPQHF. CDR3 DNA: TGTGCCAGCAGCTTAGGTAGGACAGGGACCCTGAATCAGCCCCAGCATTTT.

V usage is TRBV6-2 or TRBV6-3 and J usage is TRBJ1-1; D remains unclear. The germline V gene encodes CDR1 MNHEY and CDR2 SVGEGT. The V end lost 0 bases, the J end lost 4 bases, and 15 bases lay between the germline ends. CDR3 length: 16 amino acids. The chain's CDR3 is CASSYSVMGGITEAFF. DNA for the CDR3: TGTGCCAGCAGTTACTCGGTGATGGGAGGAATCACTGAAGCTTTCTTT.

The chain employs TRBV12-3 or TRBV12-4 and TRBJ1-2; D is ambiguous. Trimming shortened V by 1 base and J by 7 bases, and 10 bases separated the two germline ends. CDR3 length: 13 amino acids. The CDR3 DNA reads TGTGCCAGCAGTTTAGACAGCATGGGTGGCTACACCTTC. Protein product: CASSLDSMGGYTF.